The source of this T cell receptor (beta chain) is a study of cytomegalovirus exposure and HLA in healthy donors. The CDR3 consists of 17 residues. Germline loops: CDR1 KGHSH, CDR2 LQKENI. Measured with immunoSEQ multiplex PCR; TCRdb has only the in-frame clones, and not every one. The sample lists 200,000 to 250,000 clones; approximately 86% were seen once. With regard to this clone: One end of the junction varies from germline; a read error may be responsible.

This TCR derives from a young woman in good health and CMV-seronegative. Sequenced material: PBMCs. This sequence joins TRBV18 and TRBJ2-5; 12 positions agree with TRBD2. The CDR3 nucleotides read TGTGCCAGCTCACCATCCAGGCCCACTAGCGGGAGGCCGCCCCCGGACTTC. Amino acid sequence: CASSPSRPTSGRPPPDF.